These 27 T cell receptor beta chains came from one sample sequenced in a study of PD-1 blockade in classical Hodgkin lymphoma. Libraries were prepared by immunoSEQ multiplex PCR; TCRdb keeps only in-frame clonotypes and omits some of them. This sample has roughly 13,000 clones, with around 75% found just once. Each patient experienced a relapse that followed autologous stem cell transplantation, and brentuximab vedotin exposure varied. This material consisted of peripheral blood mononuclear cells (PBMCs), taken at baseline. All receptors come from a human donor with classical Hodgkin lymphoma.

This clone was recorded a few times. V and J are TRBV30 and TRBJ1-1, with D maybe TRBD1 (6 bases). Trimming cost V 5 bases and J 0 bases, with 10 bases left between them. This CDR3 region has 13 residues. Germline CDR1 and CDR2: GTSNPN and SVGIG (reference sequence). Written as DNA, the CDR3 is TGTGCCTGGCGGACAGCCTTGAACACTGAAGCTTTCTTT. It yields the protein CAWRTALNTEAFF. Drawing the rest from reference TRBV30 and TRBJ1-1, the complete variable domain is SQTIHQWPATLVQPVGSPLSLECTVEGTSNPNLYWYRQAAGRGLQLLFYSVGIGQISSEVPQNLSASRPQDRQFILSSKKLLLSDSGFYLCAWRTALNTEAFFGQGTRLTVV.

This clone was seen only a few times. The chain couples TRBV19 to TRBJ1-1; 7 bases are a match to TRBD1. Germline assignment: CDR1 LNHDA and CDR2 SQIVND (reference sequence). The CDR3 extends over 14 amino acids. After removal of 2 bases from V and 5 bases from J, the junction contained 5 bases not matched to a gene. CDR3 in amino acids: CASSITTGTTEAFF. For the CDR3, the DNA is TGTGCCAGTAGTATAACGACAGGGACAACTGAAGCTTTCTTT.

This clone was detected only once. The V call is TRBV7-8, the J call TRBJ2-1; D is uncertain. Deletions cut 8 bases from V and 2 bases from J, with 16 bases between. The germline V gene encodes CDR1 SGHVS and CDR2 FQNEAQ. The CDR3 contains 15 residues. CDR3 bases: TGTGCCAGCGTCTCCCAGGCGATGGCCTACAATGAGCAGTTCTTC. Its protein is CASVSQAMAYNEQFF.

The CDR3, as DNA: TGTGCCAGCAGCCGGACAGGGGGAAGAGCTTTCTTT. This codes for CASSRTGGRAFF. This chain joins TRBV6-5 and TRBJ1-1, with TRBD1 matching over 10 bases. There are 12 residues in the CDR3. In germline, CDR1 is MNHEY, CDR2 SVGAGI. After removal of 6 bases from V and 10 bases from J, the junction contained 5 bases not matched to a gene.

This chain uses TRBV5-1 with TRBJ2-7; 11 nucleotides match TRBD2. Germline lookup yields CDR1 SGHRS and CDR2 YFSETQ. J was trimmed by 5 bases and V by 7 bases; bases with no gene match: 8. The CDR3 consists of 14 residues. The CDR3 reads CASFETSGTHEQYF. The CDR3 DNA reads TGCGCCAGCTTCGAGACTAGCGGGACCCACGAGCAGTACTTC.

The chain has TRBV7-8 and TRBJ1-1; D may be TRBD1 (6 bases). The germline V and J ends were trimmed by 4 bases and 1 base, with 7 bases remaining between them. The CDR3 is made up of 13 amino acids. The V gene's germline CDR1 is SGHVS and CDR2 FQNEAQ. The CDR3 spells CASSWGQNTEAFF. Written as DNA, the CDR3 is TGTGCCAGCAGCTGGGGACAGAACACTGAAGCTTTCTTT.

The table lists this clone with a count of one. The CDR3 here is CASNAGASYEQYF. For the CDR3, the DNA is TGTGCCAGCAACGCAGGGGCCTCCTACGAGCAGTACTTC. The rearrangement uses TRBV2 and TRBJ2-7, with D possibly being TRBD1 (6 bases). Trimming shortened V by 7 bases and J by 0 bases, and 10 bases separated the two germline ends. The CDR3 is 13 residues long. Germline-derived CDR1 and CDR2 are SNHLY and FYNNEI.

V and J are TRBV19 and TRBJ1-1; 7 bases agree with TRBD1. Looked up from germline, CDR1 is LNHDA and CDR2 is SQIVND (reference sequence). V lost 4 bases, J lost 5 bases, and 4 bases stayed unmatched. This CDR3 spans 13 amino acids. The CDR3 loop is CASSTQGGTEAFF. The CDR3 coding sequence is TGTGCCAGTAGTACTCAGGGGGGAACTGAAGCTTTCTTT.

The table lists this clone with a count of one. The chain links TRBV11-3 to TRBJ2-1; TRBD2 aligns across 7 bases. Germline V gene sequence: CDR1 SGHNT, CDR2 YENEEA. The CDR3 covers 16 residues. The V gene end was trimmed by 5 bases and the J gene end by 8 bases; junction bases not matched to a gene: 15. The CDR3 bases are TGTGCCAGCAGCCTGGGAGGTTGGGGGGGAAGGTATGAGCAGTTCTTC. Translated: CASSLGGWGGRYEQFF.

The chain links TRBV7-9 to TRBJ2-3, with 10 bases matching TRBD2. This CDR3 spans 15 amino acids. Per the germline V gene, CDR1 is SEHNR and CDR2 is FQNEAQ (reference sequence). Unmatched junction bases numbered 7, after V lost 1 base and J lost 9 bases. The CDR3 nucleotides are TGTGCCAGCAGCTTAGAGCTAGCGGGAGTAGGAACGCAGTATTTT. Translation: CASSLELAGVGTQYF.

The chain is built from TRBV5-4 and TRBJ2-3, with unresolved D. Germline V lookup: CDR1 SGHNT, CDR2 YYREEE (reference sequence). Trimming cost V 7 bases and J 2 bases, with 8 bases left between them. CDR3 size: 12 residues. The CDR3 loop reads CASQKNTDTQYF. CDR3 DNA: TGTGCCAGCCAAAAGAACACAGATACGCAGTATTTT.

The CDR3 nucleotides are TGTGCCAGCAGCGTATTGTCTAGCGGACACGATACGCAGTATTTT. This translates into CASSVLSSGHDTQYF. The chain joins TRBV9 to TRBJ2-3, with TRBD2 matching over 7 bases. Per germline, CDR1 SGDLS and CDR2 YYNGEE. The V gene end was trimmed by 1 base and the J gene end by 6 bases; junction bases not matched to a gene: 8. This CDR3 has 15 amino acids.

The J gene is TRBJ2-1, the V gene TRBV10-3; D gene unclear. The CDR3 length is 13 residues. From germline, CDR1 is ENHRY and CDR2 SYGVKD. Trimming cost V 8 bases and J 5 bases, with 13 bases left between them. CDR3 in amino acids: CAIFDPRDNEQFF. DNA for the CDR3: TGTGCCATCTTTGACCCTCGGGACAATGAGCAGTTCTTC.

The V and J genes are TRBV10-2 and TRBJ1-2; a possible D gene is TRBD1 (5 bases). Trimming stripped 8 bases from V and 1 base from J, with 14 bases between. Germline V gene lookup returns CDR1 WSHSY and CDR2 SAAADI. The CDR3 loop spans 14 amino acids. The CDR3 sequence: CASSPGDLNYGYTF. The CDR3 DNA reads as TGCGCCAGCTCCCCCGGGGACCTTAACTATGGCTACACCTTC.

This clone turned up a few times. The rearrangement uses TRBV6-1 and TRBJ2-7, with no clear D. This CDR3 comprises 12 residues. CDR1 and CDR2 from the germline V gene are MNHNS and SASEGT. Trimming left V 5 bases short and J 2 bases short, with 7 bases between. The CDR3 loop reads CASSWTTYEQYF. The CDR3, as DNA: TGTGCCAGCAGTTGGACCACCTACGAGCAGTACTTC.

The CDR3 loop reads CASSVLVTDTQYF. As DNA, the CDR3 is TGTGCCAGCAGCGTATTAGTCACAGATACGCAGTATTTT. The chain carries TRBV9 and TRBJ2-3; no clear D. Germline CDR1 reads SGDLS; CDR2 reads YYNGEE. Trimming removed 1 base from V and 2 bases from J, with 5 bases in between. The CDR3 has 13 amino acids.

This clone was picked up one time. The chain carries TRBV2 and TRBJ1-1; D possibly corresponds to TRBD1 (5 bases). V was pared by 4 bases and J by 2 bases, with 11 bases between. CDR3 length: 14 residues. The germline V gene has CDR1 SNHLY and CDR2 FYNNEI. CDR3 coding DNA: TGTGCCAGCAGTGGATCGGGGGTAAACACTGAAGCTTTCTTT. Translated, it gives CASSGSGVNTEAFF.

This clone has just a few counts. The chain couples TRBV6-4 to TRBJ2-3; the match to TRBD1 covers 7 bases. The V gene's germline CDR1 is MRHNA and CDR2 SNTAGT. CDR3 length: 13 residues. With V trimmed by 6 bases and J by 3 bases, 3 bases remained unmatched. CDR3 residues: CASSGTETDTQYF. CDR3 nucleotide sequence: TGTGCCAGCAGCGGGACAGAAACAGATACGCAGTATTTT.

The rearrangement links TRBV28 to TRBJ2-1, with D uncertain. Deletions cut 5 bases from V and 8 bases from J, with 16 bases between. The CDR3 spans 14 residues. Germline CDR1 and CDR2: MDHEN and SYDVKM. CDR3 nucleotide sequence: TGTGCCAGCAGTCCTTCGATGGTGCTGGATGAGCAGTTCTTC. Translated: CASSPSMVLDEQFF.

This sequence joins TRBV14 and TRBJ2-5; perhaps D is TRBD1 or TRBD2 (5 bases each). CDR1 is SGHDN and CDR2 is FVKESK in the germline V gene. This CDR3 has 16 amino acids. Trimming removed 0 bases from V and 5 bases from J, with 16 bases in between. The chain's CDR3 is CASSQDLFVWGETQYF. The DNA of the CDR3 is TGTGCCAGCAGCCAAGATCTGTTCGTCTGGGGGGAGACCCAGTACTTC.

The rearrangement joins TRBV6-1 to TRBJ1-5; D possibly corresponds to TRBD1 (5 bases). Germline V lookup: CDR1 MNHNS, CDR2 SASEGT. CDR3 length: 13 amino acids. Trimming cost V 4 bases and J 3 bases, with 7 bases left between them. CDR3 protein: CASSAGFNQPQHF. In nucleotides, the CDR3 is TGTGCCAGCAGTGCAGGGTTCAATCAGCCCCAGCATTTT.

The chain combines TRBV5-1 with TRBJ2-7; the match to TRBD2 covers 9 bases. In germline, CDR1 is SGHRS, CDR2 YFSETQ. This CDR3 contains 15 residues. Trimming removed 2 bases from V and 7 bases from J; junction bases left unmatched: 10. This CDR3 is CASSLGAGGVGEQYF. In nucleotides, the CDR3 is TGCGCCAGCAGCTTAGGGGCGGGGGGGGTTGGAGAGCAGTACTTC.

This clone is categorized as medium-sized. The CDR3 DNA is TGTGCCAGTAGTATAAAGGGGGACGTTTCTGGCTACACCTTC. As protein: CASSIKGDVSGYTF. The V gene is TRBV19, the J gene TRBJ1-2; perhaps TRBD1 as D (6 bases). Germline-derived CDR1 and CDR2 are LNHDA and SQIVND (reference sequence). The CDR3 sequence is 14 residues long. Between the trimmed V and J ends, which lost 2 bases and 7 bases, there was a span of 14 bases.

This clone has only one observation. V gene TRBV6-4 combines with J gene TRBJ2-1; 7 bases are shared with TRBD2. The CDR3 loop spans 16 amino acids. The junction had 6 bases not matched to a gene; V was cut back by 0 bases and J by 4 bases. From germline, CDR1 is MRHNA and CDR2 SNTAGT. DNA for the CDR3: TGTGCCAGCAGTGACTCGGAGCGGGGAGAGTACAATGAGCAGTTCTTC. Amino acid sequence: CASSDSERGEYNEQFF.

The chain recombines TRBV7-9 with TRBJ1-4; perhaps TRBD1 as D (6 bases). The CDR3 totals 19 residues. Germline CDR1 and CDR2: SEHNR and FQNEAQ (reference sequence). Between the trimmed V and J ends, which lost 8 bases and 4 bases, there was a span of 29 bases. The CDR3 DNA reads TGTGCCAGCCCCTTAGTGGCTGGGGGGCGATCGAATGGTAATGAAAAACTGTTTTTT. Translating it yields CASPLVAGGRSNGNEKLFF. The variable domain in full, with the rest retrieved from reference TRBV7-9 and TRBJ1-4, is DTGVSQNPRHKITKRGQNVTFRCDPISEHNRLYWYRQTLGQGPEFLTYFQNEAQLEKSRLLSDRFSAERPKGSFSTLEIQRTEQGDSAMYLCASPLVAGGRSNGNEKLFFGSGTQLSVL.

V usage is TRBV28 and J usage is TRBJ1-2; a possible D gene is TRBD1 (5 bases). Trimming left V 3 bases short and J 6 bases short, with 17 bases between. Germline CDR1 reads MDHEN; CDR2 reads SYDVKM. The length of the CDR3 is 15 residues. The chain's CDR3 is CASSFQGRRLNGYTF. As DNA, the CDR3 is TGTGCCAGCAGTTTTCAGGGACGGAGGTTGAATGGCTACACCTTC.

The chain links TRBV7-9 to TRBJ2-7; TRBD2 matches 10 bases. V was pared by 2 bases and J by 0 bases, with 1 base of the junction left unmatched. Germline V gene lookup returns CDR1 SEHNR and CDR2 FQNEAQ (reference sequence). This CDR3 region has 15 residues. CDR3: CASSLTSGNSYEQYF. CDR3 coding DNA: TGTGCCAGCAGCTTAACTAGCGGGAACTCCTACGAGCAGTACTTC.